The present T cell receptor beta chain was sequenced within a study of shared clonotypes between healthy human individuals (dated by TCRdb to between 2020 and 2021). Some background on the complete study: Two women and three men aged 18 to 49 years were included in the cohort. Per donor, three plates each were used for CD4 naive and CD4 memory, two for CD8 naive, and one for CD8 memory. To estimate repertoire size and how much clonotypes are shared between individuals, the study performed deep sequencing of blood TCR repertoires from 4 to 6 healthy adults. To increase sequencing depth and limit assay-specific biases, different laboratories used diverse techniques to prepare libraries and sequence TCR repertoires. Between about 0.85 and 8.9 billion PBMCs per donor were obtained by leukapheresis. What the work shows at the level of the full study, not this receptor alone: Only blood was sampled, and tissue TCR repertoires likely differ from those in blood. Larger estimated clonotype richness was generally found for naive subsets than for memory subsets. Sharing across a few donors was observed for around 5% of naive CD4, around 3.5% of naive CD8, roughly 2.3% of memory CD4, and about 0.38% of memory CD8 clonotypes. Because the study included a small number of donors, the genetic and exposure-history diversity represented was limited. Pairwise subsampling led to the expectation that sequencing depth would affect the degree of clonotype sharing among donors. Even with the large sequencing depth, rarefaction of the sorted-subset datasets indicated that sequencing was incomplete. Higher generation probabilities were observed for clonotypes shared by all four sorted-subset donors than for non-shared clonotypes.

The donors were healthy, HIV-negative adults who had no recently reported acute infections or vaccinations. Every donor was a Caucasian adult living in Nashville, Tennessee, USA. CD4+ T cells were enriched through magnetic negative selection, after which naive cells were positively selected on CD45RA and the remaining negative fraction served as the memory subset. Blood was obtained by leukapheresis, after which PBMCs were separated by Ficoll-Histopaque density gradient centrifugation and cryopreserved in liquid nitrogen vapor phase. Analytical flow cytometry was used to check the purity and quantity of each magnetically sorted T cell population. Genomic DNA was isolated from each sorted fraction and quantified by UV absorbance on a Nanodrop 2000c. A word on this clone: Which antigen it targets is not known. The record has no base qualities; no much larger clone is one base away.

Trimming at the junction amounts to 5 bases on V and 11 bases on J, and the germline ends lie 15 bases apart. The CDR3 goes from the cysteine to the phenylalanine over 11 residues. Only CDR3 DNA remains: 33 bases, in frame from the first base. The germline V gene (reference sequence) specifies GTSNPN as CDR1 and SVGIG as CDR2. Using the deep immunoSEQ assay, multiplex PCR amplified TCR CDR3 regions from genomic DNA. Extracted genomic DNA from each cell subset was spread evenly across all wells of several immunoSEQ 96-well plates, with each plate serving as a replicate. For sorted subsets, each replicate PCR was loaded with approximately 190 ng genomic DNA, equivalent to about 30,000 T cell genomes. Purified libraries were quantified with a Qubit 3.0 fluorometer, sized on a Bioanalyzer 2100, and re-quantified with the KAPA Library Quantification kit. A separate single-read 150-cycle Illumina NextSeq 550 flow cell was used to sequence each immunoSEQ 96-well plate. As for the original processing: The immunoSEQ output contained only junctional sequences without quality scores, so filtering could not match that applied to full-length reads. Sequences were annotated with PyIR, a Python wrapper for IgBLAST v1.9, using IMGT germline references to assign V/J genes and CDR3. Reads were filtered out if the reads had weak V/J assignments (E-value above 1e-6), no CDR3, stop codons, out-of-frame junctions, or ambiguous translated residues. A V3J clonotype was defined by an identical inferred V gene, J gene, and CDR3 amino acid sequence. Percentage overlap between repertoires was calculated by dividing the number of shared unique clonotypes by the size of the smaller repertoire. RTK rarefaction, the Chao1 estimator, and Recon v2.1 estimates of unobserved clonotypes were used to assess repertoire richness. For all TCRbeta clonotypes obtained by the gDNA method from a few donors, generation probabilities were computed with OLGA. TCRdb holds this immuneACCESS table with in-frame rearrangements only. Some clones are missing; in checked studies, unresolved V genes explain under half, and the rest has no known cause. That table supplies the V and J calls and clone size; D and trimming were determined from the DNA. The sample table holds about 2 million clones, of which roughly 94% were seen once. Clones ranked in the top ten supply 0.1% to 0.15% of the sample.

The clonotype originates from a man aged 18 to 30 in good health. What was sequenced was naive CD4+ T cells sorted from blood. Taken with the paper, the label for cell subset or site translates to: CD45RA+ positively selected. The chain is encoded by TRBV30 joined to TRBJ1-1; no D segment can be confidently identified. Here the CDR3 is given as CAWVPHTGAFF. The base sequence is TGTGCCTGGGTCCCCCACACTGGGGCTTTCTTT.